The next 3 T cell receptor beta chains were all read from a single sample in a study of blood T cells in healthy people across ages. Using a J-beta primer mix together with a sample-barcoded 5' primer, a second PCR was run for about 6 to 12 cycles. TCRdb recomputed calls from the 5' RACE reads with MiXCR, one row per CDR3 protein. The sample includes just over 800,000 distinct CDR3 sequences, approximately 67% of them seen just once. Material for sequencing was blood. The source of these receptors is a man in his thirties or forties in good health.

This clonotype has a handful of counts. This chain links TRBV4-3 with TRBJ2-6; D remains unclear. The germline V gene has CDR1 LGHNA and CDR2 YSLEER. The CDR3 totals 18 residues. With 1 base removed from V and 0 bases from J, the gap between germline ends came to 13 bases. The CDR3 protein is CASSQALTPSSGANVLTF. The CDR3 DNA reads TGCGCCAGCAGCCAAGCCCTTACACCGAGCTCTGGGGCCAACGTCCTGACTTTC.

The table lists this clonotype with a few counts. The chain carries TRBV6-2 or TRBV6-3 and TRBJ2-5; 8 bases match TRBD2. From germline, CDR1 is MNHEY and CDR2 SVGEGT. There are 15 residues in the CDR3. Trimming cost V 7 bases and J 0 bases; bases outside gene matches: 7. In DNA, the CDR3 is TGTGCCAGCACCTCGACTAGCGCGGACCAAGAGACCCAGTACTTC. Amino acid sequence: CASTSTSADQETQYF.

This chain links TRBV20-1 with TRBJ1-4, with TRBD1 as a possible D gene (5 bases). V lost 1 base and J 7 bases, leaving 13 bases between the germline ends. The CDR3 is 14 residues long. The germline CDR1 and CDR2 sequences are DFQATT and SNEGSKA (reference sequence). The CDR3: CSARVETGFEKLFF. CDR3 nucleotides: TGCAGTGCTAGAGTTGAAACAGGCTTTGAAAAACTGTTTTTT.